These 8 T cell receptor beta chains share one sample of origin, sequenced in a study of vaccination and CD4 T cells after COVID-19. Treatment meaning: approximately 10-day PBMC culture with coronavirus spike peptide pools or control peptides (ViraFEST assay). These receptors have no known antigen. At the Johns Hopkins FTIC core, DNA taken from cultured CD4+ T cells was sequenced by way of the Oncomine TCR Beta short-read assay. One entry per CDR3 protein, called by TCRdb with MiXCR from the PCR reads. The data contain 15,000 to 20,000 distinct CDR3 sequences, roughly 30% of them singletons. Sequences were obtained from cultured CD4+ T cells from blood. The origin of the receptors is a human donor with COVID-19.

This clonotype was counted only a few times. This rearrangement joins TRBV19 to TRBJ2-3, with a weak D call TRBD2 (7 bases). The CDR3 is 16 residues long. From germline, CDR1 is LNHDA and CDR2 SQIVND (reference sequence). Trimming stripped 5 bases from V and 3 bases from J, with 18 bases between. CDR3 region: CASSQGSGLFTDTQYF. The CDR3 region has the DNA TGTGCCAGTAGTCAGGGGTCGGGACTATTTACAGATACGCAGTATTTT.

This clonotype was observed a few times. The chain links TRBV30 to TRBJ2-5; 8 bases align to TRBD1. V trimming: 5 bases; J trimming: 4 bases; junction bases outside the gene matches: 6. The CDR3 consists of 13 residues. The V gene's germline CDR1 is GTSNPN and CDR2 SVGIG (reference sequence). CDR3 sequence: CAWDRGGGETQYF. For the CDR3, the DNA is TGTGCCTGGGACAGGGGAGGTGGAGAGACCCAGTACTTC.

This clonotype was observed a handful of times. This chain connects TRBV24-1 to TRBJ2-5; the D is unclear. V lost 1 base to trimming and J lost 5 bases, with 4 bases between them. The CDR3 length is 12 residues. CDR1 and CDR2 (germline): KGHDR, SFDVKD. CDR3 in amino acids: CATSDFLETQYF. CDR3 nucleotides: TGTGCCACCAGTGATTTTCTGGAGACCCAGTACTTC.

The chain recombines TRBV30 with TRBJ1-5; no clear D. Germline CDR1 and CDR2: GTSNPN and SVGIG (reference sequence). This CDR3 region has 13 residues. V was clipped by 2 bases and J by 5 bases, with 10 bases between them. Written as DNA, the CDR3 is TGTGCCTGGAGTAACGGATTGGATCAGCCCCAGCATTTT. Protein: CAWSNGLDQPQHF. Full variable domain (missing parts from reference TRBV30 and TRBJ1-5): SQTIHQWPATLVQPVGSPLSLECTVEGTSNPNLYWYRQAAGRGLQLLFYSVGIGQISSEVPQNLSASRPQDRQFILSSKKLLLSDSGFYLCAWSNGLDQPQHFGDGTRLSIL.

The rearrangement joins TRBV5-5 to TRBJ2-7, with 7 bases matching TRBD1. Germline V gives CDR1 SGHKS, CDR2 YYEKEE (reference sequence). The CDR3 consists of 15 residues. The V segment lost 4 bases and the J segment 1 base; nucleotides outside the gene matches: 8. CDR3 bases: TGTGCCAGCAGCGTCCAACCGGGACAGTCCTACGAGCAGTACTTC. It codes for CASSVQPGQSYEQYF.

In this sample, this clonotype turned up a few times. The rearrangement joins TRBV7-2 to TRBJ1-5; D call uncertain. The CDR3 is 14 amino acids. CDR1 is SGHTA, CDR2 FQGNSA, per germline. V dropped 0 bases and J dropped 7 bases, with 10 bases sitting between them. DNA of the CDR3: TGTGCCAGCAGCTTAGCGAGGGAGTCACAGCCCCAGCATTTT. This translates into CASSLARESQPQHF.

In this sample, this clonotype turned up once. This rearrangement joins TRBV5-1 to TRBJ2-3, with D perhaps TRBD1 (6 bases). The germline V and J ends were trimmed by 1 base and 10 bases, with 16 bases remaining between them. From germline, CDR1 is SGHRS and CDR2 YFSETQ. The CDR3 spans 14 residues. CDR3 loop: CASSLSGGEGAQYF. The CDR3 nucleotides read TGCGCCAGCAGCTTGAGTGGGGGCGAGGGGGCGCAGTATTTT. The full variable domain, in which reference TRBV5-1 and TRBJ2-3 provide the parts outside the CDR3, is KAGVTQTPRYLIKTRGQQVTLSCSPISGHRSVSWYQQTPGQGLQFLFEYFSETQRNKGNFPGRFSGRQFSNSRSEMNVSTLELGDSALYLCASSLSGGEGAQYFGPGTRLTVL.

This clonotype has a handful of counts. The J gene is TRBJ2-3, the V gene TRBV7-2; D gene uncertain. The CDR3 is made up of 13 amino acids. V lost 7 bases and J 1 base, leaving 9 bases between the germline ends. Per germline, CDR1 SGHTA and CDR2 FQGNSA. This CDR3 reads CASKPTGTDTQYF. The CDR3 DNA reads TGTGCCAGCAAACCGACGGGCACAGATACGCAGTATTTT.